This T cell receptor beta chain was identified during a study of T cells after yellow fever vaccination (dated by TCRdb to about 2019). For context, the study as a whole: The SMART-Seq v4 Ultra Low Input RNA kit was used to prepare libraries from fractions with low cell numbers. Bulk TCR alpha and beta repertoires were sequenced longitudinally to track T-cell clones before and after primary and booster YFV17D yellow fever vaccination. The cohort comprised two healthy male donors, one aged 18 to 30 and one aged 30 to 39 years. Bulk PBMC replicates and cell subsets were isolated from blood drawn at multiple timepoints before and after both primary and secondary immunization.

The germline V gene yields LGHNA for CDR1 and YSLEER for CDR2. Inclusive of the bounding cysteine and phenylalanine, the CDR3 is 16 residues long. CDR3 DNA is the only sequence kept; it has 48 bases, read in frame from the first base. Unmatched junction bases come to 5, with V trimmed by 1 base and J by 2 bases. The treatment or condition label here, explained by the study, means: live attenuated yellow fever vaccine strain. At each blood-draw timepoint, two biological replicates of bulk PBMCs were obtained. PBMCs were isolated from peripheral blood using a standard Ficoll-Paque protocol. TriZol was used to extract RNA from bulk PBMCs, from CD4 and CD8 fractions, and from dextramer-positive and dextramer-negative fractions. TCR cDNA was synthesized by 5'RACE template switching, through which a universal primer site and unique molecular identifiers were introduced. Priming of cDNA synthesis was performed from both the TCR alpha and TCR beta constant segments. Library amplification involved two PCR steps, and the second step added sample barcodes and sequencing adapters. Sequencing of libraries was performed on Illumina HiSeq 2500 (2x100 bp) or NovaSeq (2x150 bp). The authors' pipeline ran thus. MIGEC was used to demultiplex reads and collapse the reads into UMI consensus sequences, and MiXCR was used for V(D)J alignment. Clonotypes responding to the vaccine were identified with edgeR on replicate PBMC samples, with the criteria of FDR below 0.01 and a log2 fold change above 5 up to day 15. Bulk clonotypes were assigned CD4 or CD8 identity according to which sequenced CD4 or CD8 repertoire held them at higher abundance. TCRdb ran its own pipeline on the public reads, namely fastp trimming at Q25 and MiXCR clone calling, and kept in-frame beta chains. Rows with a matching CDR3 protein are joined into one entry that keeps the most common DNA and genes. None of the V and J calls come from the authors' own analysis; TCRdb made them. Across this sample there are about 500,000 distinct CDR3 sequences, with around 16% seen only once. Of the sample, roughly 17% falls within the top ten clones.

On the study overall, not on this receptor specifically: The secondary T-cell response was weaker than the primary response but faster, peaking on day 5 instead of day 15. Because only a couple of donors were included in the study, the extent to which the findings can be generalized is limited. Computational filtering was needed because FACS-sorted repertoires could contain abundant contaminating clonotypes from the bulk population. After the booster, most clones that had expanded after primary vaccination were detected again (approximately 95% of CD4 and 70% to 90% of CD8), suggesting broad maintenance of memory. A small fraction of clonotypes appeared in both the CD4 and CD8 compartments, likely as a result of convergent recombination.

This clonotype was seen a few times. Its antigen is unknown. Base quality data are lacking; no much larger clone is found one base away. The specimen comprised PBMCs, sampled 4 to 5 days after the first yellow fever vaccination. The clonotype was recovered from a man between 18 and 29 years old who received the YFV17D yellow fever vaccine. Rearrangement joined TRBV4-3 to TRBJ2-7; TRBD2 aligns with 10 central bases. The encoded CDR3 is CASSQGVAGGAYEQYF. The DNA reads TGCGCCAGCAGCCAAGGGGTAGCGGGGGGAGCCTACGAGCAGTACTTC.